This is a list of T cell receptor beta chains from one sample in a study of cytomegalovirus exposure and HLA in healthy donors. Some clones are missing from TCRdb's copy, which holds only in-frame ones; the method was immunoSEQ multiplex PCR. Altogether approximately 260,000 clones are present, 65% to 90% being singletons, with the ten largest covering about 1%. The sequenced material came from PBMCs. These receptor sequences come from a woman between 18 and 30 years old in good health and CMV-seronegative. Both conserved end residues are part of each CDR3. The D gene is left open where the match is weak. Clone size is not always given. Where it is, it says once, few, many or a class for expanded clones.

.,TRBJ1-2,TRBV7-5,.,CVRSLKEGQGTSGYTF,TGTGTCAGAAGCTTAAAAGAGGGACAGGGAACGAGTGGCTACACCTTC
.,TRBJ1-6,TRBV5-1,TRBD1,CASSAGDRGAVRTF,TGCGCCAGCAGCGCGGGGGACAGGGGGGCGGTCCGCACGTTT
once,TRBJ2-1,TRBV4-1,.,CASSLVGLGLNEQFF,TGCGCCAGCAGCCTTGTCGGACTCGGCCTGAATGAGCAGTTCTTC
.,TRBJ1-2,TRBV4-3,.,CASSTSGGGPYGYTF,TGCGCCAGCAGCACCTCCGGGGGGGGGCCCTATGGCTACACCTTC
.,TRBJ2-1,TRBV5-6,TRBD2,CASSLKGGPVNLQFF,TGTGCCAGCAGCTTGAAGGGAGGGCCCGTCAACCTGCAGTTCTTC
.,TRBJ2-3,TRBV7-9,TRBD2,CASSLPPMGLAKDTQYF,TGTGCCAGCAGCTTACCCCCCATGGGACTAGCGAAAGATACGCAGTATTTT
.,TRBJ1-6,TRBV6-5,.,CASSQDSYNSPLHF,TGTGCCAGCAGTCAAGACAGTTATAATTCACCCCTCCACTTT
.,TRBJ2-5,TRBV27,.,CASSPSRPGVYQETQYF,TGTGCCAGCAGTCCCTCCCGTCCCGGGGTGTACCAAGAGACCCAGTACTTC
.,TRBJ2-7,TRBV5-4,.,CASSLEAGPSYEQYF,TGTGCCAGCAGCTTGGAGGCAGGGCCATCCTACGAGCAGTACTTC
.,TRBJ1-1,TRBV6-5,.,CASRVSTRLNTEAFF,TGTGCCAGCAGGGTTTCGACACGACTAAACACTGAAGCTTTCTTT
.,TRBJ2-7,TRBV5-4,TRBD2,CASSFMMGLAGSEQYF,TGTGCCAGCAGCTTTATGATGGGACTAGCGGGAAGTGAGCAGTACTTC
.,TRBJ1-1,TRBV5-6,TRBD1,CASSWGTGGGTEAFF,TGTGCCAGCAGCTGGGGGACAGGGGGTGGCACTGAAGCTTTCTTT
few,TRBJ1-2,TRBV11-3,.,CASSYELGRPYGYTF,TGTGCCAGCAGCTATGAGCTGGGGAGACCCTATGGCTACACCTTC
once,TRBJ1-2,TRBV4-1,.,CASSQVGTGRYGYTF,TGCGCCAGCAGCCAAGTTGGAACAGGGCGGTATGGCTACACCTTC
.,TRBJ2-5,TRBV9,.,CASSSGGLQETQYF,TGTGCCAGCAGCTCAGGGGGGTTACAAGAGACCCAGTACTTC
few,TRBJ1-2,TRBV6-1,.,CASKTGYGYTF,TGTGCCAGCAAGACTGGCTATGGCTACACCTTC
.,TRBJ2-7,TRBV7-9,TRBD2,CASSPRTSGSYEQYF,TGTGCCAGCAGCCCCCGGACTAGCGGGAGCTACGAGCAGTACTTC
.,TRBJ2-7,TRBV27,.,CASRRTGQLSYEQYF,TGTGCCAGCAGGCGAACGGGACAACTATCCTACGAGCAGTACTTC
.,TRBJ1-2,TRBV2,TRBD1,CASSGQGSNYGYTF,TGTGCCAGCAGCGGACAGGGTTCGAACTATGGCTACACCTTC
.,TRBJ1-5,TRBV2,.,CASSVVDSNQPQHF,TGTGCCAGCAGTGTTGTAGATAGCAATCAGCCCCAGCATTTT
.,TRBJ1-2,TRBV4-3,TRBD1,CASSLRTGGDYGYTF,TGCGCCAGCAGCCTCAGGACAGGGGGGGACTATGGCTACACCTTC
once,TRBJ2-6,TRBV7-9,TRBD1,CASSGPGTGGFGANVLTF,TGTGCCAGCAGTGGACCCGGGACAGGGGGCTTTGGGGCCAACGTCCTGACTTTC
.,TRBJ2-7,TRBV30,.,CAWTSSSYEQYF,TGTGCCTGGACGTCTAGCTCCTACGAGCAGTACTTC
.,TRBJ2-5,TRBV29-1,.,CSVDTGQETQYF,TGCAGCGTTGACACAGGACAAGAGACCCAGTACTTC
.,TRBJ2-7,TRBV29-1,TRBD1,CSVEPGQGNEQYF,TGCAGCGTTGAACCCGGACAGGGGAACGAGCAGTACTTC
.,TRBJ1-2,TRBV27,TRBD1,CASSLGQGAPYGYTF,TGTGCCAGCAGTTTAGGACAGGGGGCTCCCTATGGCTACACCTTC